The 20 T cell receptor beta chains below all came from one sample that was sequenced in a study of cytomegalovirus exposure and HLA in healthy donors. Primers included in the PCR were 60 Vbeta and 13 Jbeta primers. Using immunoSEQ multiplex PCR, the repertoire was profiled, and TCRdb retains in-frame clones only, with some absent. The record lists roughly 200,000 clones, of which the ten most abundant hold around 6%. Sequenced material: PBMCs. The receptor source for this set is a man younger than 40 in good health and CMV-seronegative.

This chain joins TRBV5-1 and TRBJ2-7; 7 bases are a match to TRBD2. The CDR3 contains 16 residues. Losses at the gene ends were 4 bases for V and 0 bases for J; bases not matched to a gene: 10. Germline V lookup: CDR1 SGHRS, CDR2 YFSETQ. DNA of the CDR3: TGCGCCAGCAGCCCTCCGGGGGGACGGAGCTCCTACGAGCAGTACTTC. It specifies CASSPPGGRSSYEQYF.

For the CDR3, the DNA is TGTGCCAGCAGCTCGACGACAGGGGGAGAGACCCAGTACTTC. Translation: CASSSTTGGETQYF. The rearrangement uses TRBV11-3 and TRBJ2-5; TRBD1 matches at 9 bases. Germline V gives CDR1 SGHNT, CDR2 YENEEA. With 4 bases clipped from V and 4 bases from J, the junction kept 4 bases outside the gene matches. The length of the CDR3 is 14 residues.

This chain uses TRBV5-1 with TRBJ1-5; 7 bases are a match to TRBD1. V was pared by 4 bases and J by 3 bases, with 4 bases of the junction left unmatched. There are 14 residues in the CDR3. CDR1 is SGHRS and CDR2 is YFSETQ in the germline V gene. CDR3 residues: CASSPGGPNQPQHF. The DNA of the CDR3 is TGCGCCAGCAGCCCAGGGGGGCCCAATCAGCCCCAGCATTTT.

The CDR3 DNA follows: TGTGCCAGCAGTTCCAGGGGTTTAAACACTGAAGCTTTCTTT. Protein sequence: CASSSRGLNTEAFF. This sequence joins TRBV27 and TRBJ1-1; tentative D call: TRBD1 (6 bases). The V and J ends lost 4 bases and 2 bases respectively, with 11 bases between them. In germline, CDR1 is MNHEY, CDR2 SMNVEV (reference sequence). There are 14 residues in the CDR3.

This rearrangement joins TRBV15 to TRBJ2-1; D unclear. CDR3 size: 15 residues. V was pared by 0 bases and J by 8 bases, with 14 bases between. Germline CDR1 LNHNV, CDR2 YYDKDF (reference sequence). CDR3 protein: CATSREISRSDEQFF. The CDR3 DNA reads as TGTGCCACCAGCAGAGAGATTTCTCGAAGCGATGAGCAGTTCTTC.

J is TRBJ2-5 and V is TRBV28; D is ambiguous. CDR3 length equals 14 residues. CDR1 is MDHEN, CDR2 SYDVKM, per germline. Trimming took 6 bases from V and 1 from J, leaving 12 bases between them. The CDR3, as DNA: TGTGCCAGCAGCGTGTCAGGCTTCCAAGAGACCCAGTACTTC. Amino acids: CASSVSGFQETQYF.

V usage is TRBV11-1 and J usage is TRBJ2-3; the match to TRBD2 covers 9 bases. The germline gives CDR1 SGHAT, CDR2 FQDESV (reference sequence). V lost 0 bases, J lost 6 bases, and 7 bases stayed unmatched. The CDR3 extends over 16 amino acids. In DNA form, the CDR3 reads TGTGCCAGCAGCTTAGCCTATAGCGGGAGTACGGATACGCAGTATTTT. Translating gives CASSLAYSGSTDTQYF.

The chain recombines TRBV6-5 with TRBJ2-2; D gene unclear. The germline V and J ends were trimmed by 4 bases and 5 bases, with 8 bases remaining between them. The CDR3 has 13 residues. Germline V gene sequence: CDR1 MNHEY, CDR2 SVGAGI. This CDR3 reads CASSFPETGELFF. CDR3 nucleotides: TGTGCCAGCAGTTTCCCGGAGACCGGGGAGCTGTTTTTT.

This sequence joins TRBV27 and TRBJ2-1; the match to TRBD2 covers 7 bases. The CDR3 has 14 residues. J was trimmed by 12 bases and V by 5 bases; bases with no gene match: 13. Germline assignment: CDR1 MNHEY and CDR2 SMNVEV (reference sequence). CDR3: CASSLSAGPLAQFF. In DNA, the CDR3 is TGTGCCAGCAGTCTTTCAGCGGGGCCGCTCGCGCAGTTCTTC.

The chain has TRBV4-1 and TRBJ2-5, with TRBD2 matching 8 bases. With 4 bases clipped from V and 1 base from J, the junction kept 8 bases outside the gene matches. Germline V CDR1 and CDR2: MGHRA, YSYEKL. This CDR3 contains 16 residues. CDR3 DNA sequence: TGCGCCAGCAGCCCTCCCGGGGGGGAGTCCCAAGAGACCCAGTACTTC. This codes for CASSPPGGESQETQYF.

The chain employs TRBV5-1 and TRBJ2-3; 12 bases map to TRBD1. V lost 3 bases to trimming and J lost 6 bases; unmatched junction nucleotides: 5. The CDR3 loop spans 15 amino acids. CDR1 SGHRS and CDR2 YFSETQ come from the germline V gene. The CDR3 nucleotides read TGCGCCAGCAGCTCCGGGACAGGGGGCAGGGATACGCAGTATTTT. It translates to CASSSGTGGRDTQYF.

The J gene is TRBJ2-1, the V gene TRBV14; 10 bases align to TRBD2. This CDR3 region has 16 residues. The germline V gene has CDR1 SGHDN and CDR2 FVKESK. Unmatched junction bases numbered 6, after V lost 3 bases and J lost 4 bases. The CDR3, as DNA: TGTGCCAGCAGCCATTGGACTAGCGGTCCATACAATGAGCAGTTCTTC. Amino acid sequence: CASSHWTSGPYNEQFF.

V is TRBV11-3 and J is TRBJ1-6; D perhaps matches TRBD1 (5 bases). Germline V CDR1 and CDR2: SGHNT, YENEEA. CDR3 length: 14 residues. V was cut by 1 base and J by 7 bases, with 8 bases left in between. This CDR3 is CASSLGGGNSPLHF. Here the CDR3 DNA reads TGTGCCAGCAGCTTAGGGGGGGGGAATTCACCCCTCCACTTT.

V is TRBV7-9 and J is TRBJ2-7, with 10 bases identical to TRBD2. V gave up 5 bases and J gave up 5 bases; unmatched junction bases: 9. The CDR3 length is 15 residues. Germline assignment: CDR1 SEHNR and CDR2 FQNEAQ (reference sequence). The DNA for the CDR3 is TGTGCCAGCAGCACTCTAGCGGGAGTACGACACGAGCAGTACTTC. This codes for CASSTLAGVRHEQYF.

The chain links TRBV7-9 to TRBJ2-2, with TRBD2 matching over 7 bases. Germline CDR1 and CDR2: SEHNR and FQNEAQ (reference sequence). The CDR3 contains 16 residues. The V segment lost 5 bases and the J segment 2 bases; nucleotides outside the gene matches: 8. CDR3 DNA sequence: TGTGCCAGCAGCCCAGAGGGACTACGTAACACCGGGGAGCTGTTTTTT. It codes for CASSPEGLRNTGELFF.

The CDR3 sequence: CAWRELAGVDNEQYF. The CDR3 DNA follows: TGTGCCTGGAGGGAACTAGCGGGAGTAGATAACGAGCAGTACTTC. The J gene is TRBJ2-7, the V gene TRBV30, with TRBD2 matching 11 bases. Germline V gives CDR1 GTSNPN, CDR2 SVGIG (reference sequence). With V trimmed by 3 bases and J by 5 bases, 9 bases remained unmatched. This CDR3 is built from 15 residues.

CDR3 bases: TGCAGCGTTGATAGACAGGGGGACACTGAAGCTTTCTTT. Translated, it gives CSVDRQGDTEAFF. The rearrangement uses TRBV29-1 and TRBJ1-1; 9 bases are a match to TRBD1. This CDR3 has 13 residues. Germline CDR1 is SQVTM and CDR2 is ANQGSEA. The V gene end was trimmed by 3 bases and the J gene end by 3 bases; junction bases not matched to a gene: 2.

The V call is TRBV9, the J call TRBJ2-7, with TRBD1 as a possible D gene (6 bases). Trimming stripped 0 bases from V and 0 bases from J, with 13 bases between. Germline values: CDR1 SGDLS, CDR2 YYNGEE. This CDR3 region has 16 residues. The CDR3 sequence: CASSVAPGASSYEQYF. DNA of the CDR3: TGTGCCAGCAGCGTAGCCCCAGGGGCGAGCTCCTACGAGCAGTACTTC.

The chain couples TRBV27 to TRBJ2-1, with a tentative D call TRBD2 (5 bases). This CDR3 region has 14 residues. CDR1 MNHEY and CDR2 SMNVEV come from the germline V gene (reference sequence). V was cut by 1 base and J by 4 bases, with 8 bases left in between. For the CDR3, the DNA is TGTGCCAGCAGTTTATACGGGGTGTACAATGAGCAGTTCTTC. Amino acids: CASSLYGVYNEQFF.

The chain employs TRBV7-8 and TRBJ1-1, with D maybe TRBD1 (5 bases). Trimming took off 0 bases at V and 5 bases at J, with 13 bases between the two ends. Germline V CDR1 and CDR2: SGHVS, FQNEAQ. The CDR3 sequence is 15 residues long. The CDR3 region has the DNA TGTGCCAGCAGCTTAGCGCAGGGATGGGGTACTGAAGCTTTCTTT. It specifies CASSLAQGWGTEAFF. The variable domain in full, with the rest retrieved from reference TRBV7-8 and TRBJ1-1, is GAGVSQSPRYKVAKRGQDVALRCDPISGHVSLFWYQQALGQGPEFLTYFQNEAQLDKSGLPSDRFFAERPEGSVSTLKIQRTQQEDSAVYLCASSLAQGWGTEAFFGQGTRLTVV.